This TCR beta chain was identified during a study of T cells in localized non-small cell lung cancer. The method was immunoSEQ multiplex PCR; TCRdb's version includes in-frame clones alone and lacks a portion of them. Among about 24,000 clones, approximately 92% were seen once, and the ten largest hold roughly 15%. General study findings and limits: Clonality peaked in uninvolved adjacent lung rather than tumor.

A note on this clone: Its antigen is unknown.

There are 15 residues in the CDR3. Between the trimmed V and J ends, which lost 0 bases and 4 bases, there was a span of 13 bases. Germline lookup yields CDR1 SGHRS and CDR2 YFSETQ. The chain recombines TRBV5-1 with TRBJ1-1, with a tentative D call TRBD1 (5 bases). The specimen was peripheral blood, collected before any cancer treatment. The sequence was obtained from a man between 40 and 69 years old with stage III squamous cell lung carcinoma. The CDR3 here is CASSLDGGRITEAFF. The CDR3 DNA reads TGCGCCAGCAGCTTGGATGGGGGGAGGATCACTGAAGCTTTCTTT.